This TCR beta chain was obtained from a study of shared clonotypes between healthy human individuals. Across the whole study: A couple of women and a few men aged 18 to 49 made up the donors.

CDR1 MGHRA and CDR2 YSYEKL come from the germline V gene. V lost 6 bases to trimming and J lost 11 bases; unmatched junction nucleotides: 12. The CDR3 has 14 residues. TCRdb keeps only in-frame clones here, not all; method: immunoSEQ multiplex PCR. The sample carries about 2.4 million clones, over 85% recorded once. Within Nashville, Tennessee resided all donors, each a Caucasian adult. CD45RA+ naive and CD45RA-negative memory subsets were separated from CD4+ cells. This receptor was obtained from a man in his late teens or twenties in good health. Some clones in this sample may be carry-over from other donors' samples. The sequencing sample was made of naive CD4+ T cells from PBMCs. Stated subset: CD45RA+ positively selected. The V gene is TRBV4-1, the J gene TRBJ1-4, with 7 bases that match TRBD1. CDR3 sequence (DNA): TGCGCCAGCAGGGGAGGACAGGAACAGGGGAAACTGTTTTTT. Residues: CASRGGQEQGKLFF.